This T cell receptor beta chain stems from a study of blood T cell repertoires in COVID-19. This clone was observed once. Sequenced by immunoSEQ multiplex PCR; TCRdb stores in-frame clones only, minus some. The top ten hold under 5.5% of the sample, which has some 130,000 clones, 84% seen once. The receptor comes from a man in his forties or fifties with acute COVID-19. What was sequenced was PBMCs or T cells enriched from blood (not recorded which).

The CDR3 nucleotides are TGTGCCACCAGCAGAGATGCTAGCGGGAGTGGGGATACGCAGTATTTT. Residues: CATSRDASGSGDTQYF. The V and J genes are TRBV15 and TRBJ2-3; 10 positions match TRBD2. The CDR3 runs to 16 residues. The germline CDR1 and CDR2 sequences are LNHNV and YYDKDF (reference sequence). V trimming: 0 bases; J trimming: 6 bases; junction bases outside the gene matches: 6.